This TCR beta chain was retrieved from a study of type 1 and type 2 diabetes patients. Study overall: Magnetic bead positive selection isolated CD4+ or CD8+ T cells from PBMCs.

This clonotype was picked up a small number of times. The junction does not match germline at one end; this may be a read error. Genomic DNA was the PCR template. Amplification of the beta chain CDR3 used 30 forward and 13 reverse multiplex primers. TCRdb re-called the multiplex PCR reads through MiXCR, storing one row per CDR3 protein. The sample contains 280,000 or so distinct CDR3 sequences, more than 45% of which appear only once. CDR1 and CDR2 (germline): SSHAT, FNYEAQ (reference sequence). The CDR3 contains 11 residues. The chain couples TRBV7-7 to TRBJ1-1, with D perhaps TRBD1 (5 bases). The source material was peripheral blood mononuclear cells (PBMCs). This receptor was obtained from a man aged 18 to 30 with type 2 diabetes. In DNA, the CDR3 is TGTGCTAGCAGCTTAAAGGGACCTCTATTCTTT. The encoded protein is CASSLKGPLFF.